This TCR beta chain was sequenced in a study of blood T cell repertoires in COVID-19. On the study more broadly: The cDNA or gDNA used as material had been derived from T cells, B-cell-depleted T cells, or PBMCs.

The germline V gene has CDR1 LGHNA and CDR2 YSLEER. V lost 1 base, J lost 6 bases, and 8 bases stayed unmatched. CDR3 length equals 16 residues. The assay was immunoSEQ multiplex PCR, and TCRdb's table has in-frame clones only and misses some. Of approximately 160,000 clones listed, 80% to 90% were seen once; the top ten hold roughly 4.1%. This sequence originates from a woman in her 70s with acute or convalescent COVID-19. Sequencing input: peripheral blood. The chain has TRBV4-3 and TRBJ2-2; 7 bases fit TRBD2. The CDR3 DNA is TGCGCCAGCAGCCAAGTAGTGGGAGGGCGCCCCGGGGAGCTGTTTTTT. This translates into CASSQVVGGRPGELFF.